These 13 T cell receptor beta chains originate from one sample sequenced in a study of cytomegalovirus exposure and HLA in healthy donors. Primers included in the PCR were 60 Vbeta and 13 Jbeta primers. Assay used: immunoSEQ multiplex PCR; TCRdb lists only in-frame clones, some missing. The sample has fewer than 250,000 clones; over 60% are singletons. The specimen was PBMCs. These receptors were collected from a male donor in good health and CMV-seronegative.

The V and J genes are TRBV6-5 and TRBJ2-2; a possible D gene is TRBD1 (6 bases). Germline V gene sequence: CDR1 MNHEY, CDR2 SVGAGI. This CDR3 spans 14 amino acids. V was trimmed by 8 bases and J by 7 bases, leaving 17 bases between them. The CDR3 nucleotides are TGTGCCAGCGCTGTAGGGGGAATAAGCGGGGAGCTGTTTTTT. This sequence encodes CASAVGGISGELFF.

A note on this clone: The sample carries other DNA sequences with the same CDR3. This chain uses TRBV9 with TRBJ2-7; the match to TRBD1 covers 12 bases. V was pared by 4 bases and J by 4 bases, with 3 bases of the junction left unmatched. Germline V lookup: CDR1 SGDLS, CDR2 YYNGEE. This CDR3 region has 14 residues. In nucleotides, the CDR3 is TGTGCCAGCAGCACGGGACAGGGGGCTTACGAGCAGTACTTC. Protein product: CASSTGQGAYEQYF.

The V gene is TRBV6-1, the J gene TRBJ1-2, with D unresolved. CDR3 length: 8 residues. The germline V gene has CDR1 MNHNS and CDR2 SASEGT. The CDR3 reads CASFGYTF. The DNA of the CDR3 is TGTGCATCGTTTGGCTACACCTTC.

The count of this clone is one. The gene calls are TRBV9 and TRBJ2-7, with D unclear. Germline CDR1 and CDR2: SGDLS and YYNGEE. The germline V and J ends were trimmed by 0 bases and 7 bases, with 17 bases remaining between them. This CDR3 is 15 amino acids long. Here the CDR3 reads CASSVVGSSTVEQYF. The CDR3 coding sequence is TGTGCCAGCAGCGTAGTCGGCTCCTCAACAGTAGAGCAGTACTTC.

This sequence joins TRBV5-3 and TRBJ1-4, with D uncertain. TRBV5-3 is treated as an ORF (open reading frame) with a function not yet certain. Trimming shortened V by 10 bases and J by 7 bases, and 11 bases separated the two germline ends. CDR3 length: 11 residues. The CDR3 DNA follows: TGTGCCGAGGTGGGTACTGAAAAACTGTTTTTT. Its protein is CAEVGTEKLFF.

The V gene is TRBV25-1, the J gene TRBJ2-7, with a possible D match to TRBD1 (6 bases). The CDR3 spans 17 residues. The germline V gene encodes CDR1 MGHDK and CDR2 SYGVNS. V was trimmed by 5 bases and J by 2 bases, leaving 22 bases between them. CDR3 sequence (DNA): TGTGCCAGCAGTAGGCAGGGGTCCTCCCTATCCGCCTACGAGCAGTACTTC. It specifies CASSRQGSSLSAYEQYF.

J is TRBJ1-1 and V is TRBV19; TRBD1 is a possible D gene (5 bases). There are 11 residues in the CDR3. CDR1 LNHDA and CDR2 SQIVND come from the germline V gene (reference sequence). Trimming removed 8 bases from V and 10 bases from J, with 14 bases in between. DNA of the CDR3: TGTGCCAGTTATTCAGGGTTCAGAGCTTTCTTT. It codes for CASYSGFRAFF.

The CDR3 reads CASSQAGALITEAFF. For the CDR3, the DNA is TGCGCCAGCAGCCAAGCAGGGGCCCTGATCACTGAAGCTTTCTTT. The genes are TRBV4-3 and TRBJ1-1, with D perhaps TRBD1 (6 bases). CDR3 length: 15 residues. V was shortened by 1 base and J by 4 bases, with 13 bases between the two germline ends. Germline V gene data show CDR1 as LGHNA and CDR2 as YSLEER.

This clone has a handful of counts. This chain joins TRBV18 and TRBJ2-7, with 7 bases fitting TRBD1. Germline V gives CDR1 KGHSH, CDR2 LQKENI. V lost 3 bases and J lost 3; bases outside the gene matches: 5. The length of the CDR3 is 14 residues. The CDR3 reads CASSPRDSHYEQYF. The CDR3 DNA reads TGTGCCAGCTCACCTCGGGACAGCCACTACGAGCAGTACTTC. The entire variable domain, with the rest obtained from reference TRBV18 and TRBJ2-7, is as follows: NAGVMQNPRHLVRRRGQEARLRCSPMKGHSHVYWYRQLPEEGLKFMVYLQKENIIDESGMPKERFSAEFPKEGPSILRIQQVVRGDSAAYFCASSPRDSHYEQYFGPGTRLTVT.

This chain uses TRBV30 with TRBJ2-7; 8 nucleotides align to TRBD1. The V gene's germline CDR1 is GTSNPN and CDR2 SVGIG (reference sequence). The V and J ends lost 5 bases and 6 bases, in that order; junction bases with no gene match: 9. The length of the CDR3 is 13 residues. CDR3 sequence reads: CAWVRQGMAEQYF. The CDR3 DNA sequence: TGTGCCTGGGTACGACAGGGGATGGCCGAGCAGTACTTC.

This clone was picked up one time. The V call is TRBV27, the J call TRBJ1-1, with D possibly matching TRBD1 (5 bases). Trimming stripped 2 bases from V and 10 bases from J, with 17 bases between. In germline, CDR1 is MNHEY, CDR2 SMNVEV (reference sequence). The CDR3 covers 14 residues. The CDR3 coding sequence is TGTGCCAGCAGTTTAAGATCTTCCTCCACAGGAGCTTTCTTT. Amino acid sequence: CASSLRSSSTGAFF.

The chain uses TRBV7-2 and TRBJ2-1; 9 bases fit TRBD1. Germline V gene sequence: CDR1 SGHTA, CDR2 FQGNSA. The CDR3 extends over 12 amino acids. V was pared by 3 bases and J by 13 bases, with 4 bases of the junction left unmatched. CDR3 coding DNA: TGTGCCAGCAGCTTCCCGGACAGGGGACAGTTCTTC. This encodes CASSFPDRGQFF.

This clone was seen once. The rearrangement joins TRBV9 to TRBJ2-2; 10 bases fit TRBD2. The germline V gene has CDR1 SGDLS and CDR2 YYNGEE. After removal of 4 bases from V and 6 bases from J, the junction contained 18 bases not matched to a gene. There are 19 residues in the CDR3. The CDR3 DNA follows: TGTGCCAGCAGCCCTTACGCAGAAGCGGGGGGGCCTAAGGCCGGGGAGCTGTTTTTT. This gives the protein CASSPYAEAGGPKAGELFF.